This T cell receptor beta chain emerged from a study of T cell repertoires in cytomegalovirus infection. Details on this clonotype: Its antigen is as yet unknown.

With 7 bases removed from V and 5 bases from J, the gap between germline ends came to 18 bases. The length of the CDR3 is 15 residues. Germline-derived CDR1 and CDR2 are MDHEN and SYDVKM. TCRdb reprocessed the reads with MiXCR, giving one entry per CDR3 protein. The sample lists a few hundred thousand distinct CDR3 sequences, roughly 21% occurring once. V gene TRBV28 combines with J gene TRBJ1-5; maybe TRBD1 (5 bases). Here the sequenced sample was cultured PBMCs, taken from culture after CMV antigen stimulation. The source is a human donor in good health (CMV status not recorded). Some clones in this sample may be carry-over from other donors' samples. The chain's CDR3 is CASKPGGQADQPQHF. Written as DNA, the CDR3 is TGTGCCAGCAAACCAGGTGGACAAGCTGATCAGCCCCAGCATTTT.